The clone carrying this T cell receptor beta chain was seen a few times. The CDR3 loop spans 12 amino acids. Germline V CDR1 and CDR2: GTSNPN, SVGIG (reference sequence). V gave up 2 bases and J gave up 6 bases, with 10 bases separating them. This specimen comes from a study of blood T cell repertoires in COVID-19. Study overall: The analysed material was cDNA or gDNA that came from T cells, B-cell-depleted T cells, or PBMCs.

The table came from immunoSEQ multiplex PCR; TCRdb's copy has only in-frame clones and leaves some out. The sample consists of 180,000 or so clones, over 75% of them appearing once. Categorization into cohorts depended on clinical history that participants reported. This receptor was identified in a man aged 50 to 59 who had recovered from COVID-19. V is TRBV30 and J is TRBJ1-2, with D perhaps matching TRBD1 (5 bases). The sequenced material came from PBMCs or T cells enriched from blood (not recorded which). The CDR3 here is CAWSRQNNGYTF. The CDR3 DNA is TGTGCCTGGAGTCGACAGAACAATGGCTACACCTTC.